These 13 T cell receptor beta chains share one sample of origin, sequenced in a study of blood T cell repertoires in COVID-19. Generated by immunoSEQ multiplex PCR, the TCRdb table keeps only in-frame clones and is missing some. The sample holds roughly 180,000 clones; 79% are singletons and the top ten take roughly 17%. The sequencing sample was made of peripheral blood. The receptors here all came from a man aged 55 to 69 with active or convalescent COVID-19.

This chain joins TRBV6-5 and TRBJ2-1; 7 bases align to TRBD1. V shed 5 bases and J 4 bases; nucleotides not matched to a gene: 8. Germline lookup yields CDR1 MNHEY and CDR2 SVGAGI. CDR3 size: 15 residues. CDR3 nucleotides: TGTGCCAGCAGTCCTCGGACAGGTCATTACAATGAGCAGTTCTTC. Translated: CASSPRTGHYNEQFF.

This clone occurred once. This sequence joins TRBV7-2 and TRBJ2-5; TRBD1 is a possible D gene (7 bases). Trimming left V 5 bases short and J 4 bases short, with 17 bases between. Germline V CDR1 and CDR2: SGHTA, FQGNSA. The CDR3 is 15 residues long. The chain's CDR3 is CASSPTGVGGETQYF. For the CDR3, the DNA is TGTGCCAGCAGCCCCACAGGGGTGGGGGGAGAGACCCAGTACTTC.

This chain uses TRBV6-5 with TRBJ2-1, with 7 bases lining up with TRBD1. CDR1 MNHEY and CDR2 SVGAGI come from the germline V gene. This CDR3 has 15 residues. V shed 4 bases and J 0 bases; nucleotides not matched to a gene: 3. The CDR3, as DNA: TGTGCCAGCAGTTTGACAGGGTCCTCCTACAATGAGCAGTTCTTC. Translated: CASSLTGSSYNEQFF.

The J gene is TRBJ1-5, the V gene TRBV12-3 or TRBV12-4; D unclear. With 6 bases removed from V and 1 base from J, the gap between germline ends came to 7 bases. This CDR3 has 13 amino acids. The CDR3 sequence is CASSLESNQPQHF. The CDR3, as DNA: TGTGCCAGCAGCCTAGAAAGCAATCAGCCCCAGCATTTT.

For the CDR3, the DNA is TGTGCCAGCTCGTCTCCCTCGGGACAGATGGCCGAGCAGTACTTC. Translated: CASSSPSGQMAEQYF. The J gene is TRBJ2-7, the V gene TRBV18; 7 bases are shared with TRBD1. V shed 6 bases and J 6 bases; nucleotides not matched to a gene: 14. There are 15 residues in the CDR3. Germline CDR1 and CDR2: KGHSH and LQKENI.

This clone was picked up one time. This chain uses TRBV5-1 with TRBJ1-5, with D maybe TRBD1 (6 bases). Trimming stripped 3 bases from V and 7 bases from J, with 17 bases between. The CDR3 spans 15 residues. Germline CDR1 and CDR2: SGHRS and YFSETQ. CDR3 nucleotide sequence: TGCGCCAGCAGCTGGGGGGGCGGGGAGGGGCAGCCCCAGCATTTT. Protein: CASSWGGGEGQPQHF.

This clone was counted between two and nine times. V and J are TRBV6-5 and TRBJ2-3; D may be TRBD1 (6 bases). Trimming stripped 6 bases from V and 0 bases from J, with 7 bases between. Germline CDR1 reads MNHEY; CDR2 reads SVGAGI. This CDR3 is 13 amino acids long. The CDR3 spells CASRGQSTDTQYF. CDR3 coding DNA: TGTGCCAGCAGGGGACAAAGCACAGATACGCAGTATTTT.

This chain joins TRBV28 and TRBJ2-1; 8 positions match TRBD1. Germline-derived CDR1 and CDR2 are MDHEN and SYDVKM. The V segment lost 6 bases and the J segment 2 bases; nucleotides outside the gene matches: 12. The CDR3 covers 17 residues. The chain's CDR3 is CASSSSRGLGTYNEQFF. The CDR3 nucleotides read TGTGCCAGCAGCTCCAGCAGGGGGCTCGGGACCTACAATGAGCAGTTCTTC.

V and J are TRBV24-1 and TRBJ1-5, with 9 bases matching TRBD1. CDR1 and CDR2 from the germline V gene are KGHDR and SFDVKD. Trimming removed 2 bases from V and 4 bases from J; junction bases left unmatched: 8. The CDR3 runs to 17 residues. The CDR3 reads CATSDSTGGVSNQPQHF. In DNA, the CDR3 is TGTGCCACCAGTGATTCGACAGGGGGGGTCTCAAATCAGCCCCAGCATTTT.

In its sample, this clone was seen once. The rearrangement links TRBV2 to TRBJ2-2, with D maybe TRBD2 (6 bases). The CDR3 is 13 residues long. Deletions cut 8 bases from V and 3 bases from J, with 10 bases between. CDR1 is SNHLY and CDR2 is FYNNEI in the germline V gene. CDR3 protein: CASGREDTGELFF. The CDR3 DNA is TGTGCCAGCGGCAGGGAGGACACCGGGGAGCTGTTTTTT.

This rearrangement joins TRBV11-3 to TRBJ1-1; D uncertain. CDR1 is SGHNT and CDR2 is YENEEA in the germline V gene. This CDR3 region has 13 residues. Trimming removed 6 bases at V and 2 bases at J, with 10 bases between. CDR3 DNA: TGTGCCAGCAGTTTCGGACTTAACACTGAAGCTTTCTTT. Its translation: CASSFGLNTEAFF. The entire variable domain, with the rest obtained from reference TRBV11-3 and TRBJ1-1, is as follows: EAGVVQSPRYKIIEKKQPVAFWCNPISGHNTLYWYLQNLGQGPELLIRYENEEAVDDSQLPKDRFSAERLKGVDSTLKIQPAELGDSAVYLCASSFGLNTEAFFGQGTRLTVV.

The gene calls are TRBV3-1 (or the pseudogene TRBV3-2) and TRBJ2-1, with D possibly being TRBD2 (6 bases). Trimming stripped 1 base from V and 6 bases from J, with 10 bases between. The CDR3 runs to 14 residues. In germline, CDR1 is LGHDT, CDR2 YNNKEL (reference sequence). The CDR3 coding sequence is TGTGCCAGCAGCCAAGGGCGGGAAGGCAATGAGCAGTTCTTC. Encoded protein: CASSQGREGNEQFF.

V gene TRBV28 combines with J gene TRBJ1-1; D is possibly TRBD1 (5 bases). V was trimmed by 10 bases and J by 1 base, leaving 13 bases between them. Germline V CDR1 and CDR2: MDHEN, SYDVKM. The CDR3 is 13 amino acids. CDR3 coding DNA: TGTGCCACCCTGGGCAGGGAGAACACTGAAGCTTTCTTT. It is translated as CATLGRENTEAFF.